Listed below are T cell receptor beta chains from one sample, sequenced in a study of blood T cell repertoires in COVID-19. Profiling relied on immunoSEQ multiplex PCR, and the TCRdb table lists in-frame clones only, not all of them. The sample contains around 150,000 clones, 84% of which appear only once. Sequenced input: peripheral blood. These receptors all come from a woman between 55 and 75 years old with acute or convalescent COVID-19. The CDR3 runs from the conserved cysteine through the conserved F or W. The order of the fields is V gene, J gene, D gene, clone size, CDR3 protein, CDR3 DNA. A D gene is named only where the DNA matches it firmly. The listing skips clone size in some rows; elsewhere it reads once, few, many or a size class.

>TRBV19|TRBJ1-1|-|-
CASTGPMNTEAFF
TGTGCCAGTACAGGGCCCATGAACACTGAAGCTTTCTTT
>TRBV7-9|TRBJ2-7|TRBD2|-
CASSFAGGSYEQYF
TGTGCCAGCAGTTTCGCGGGGGGCTCCTACGAGCAGTACTTC
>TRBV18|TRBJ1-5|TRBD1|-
CASSPPTSTGAFNQPQHF
TGTGCCAGCTCACCACCCACCTCAACAGGGGCCTTTAATCAGCCCCAGCATTTT
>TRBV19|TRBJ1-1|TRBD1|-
CASSLQGRNTEAFF
TGTGCCAGTAGCTTACAGGGGCGGAACACTGAAGCTTTCTTT
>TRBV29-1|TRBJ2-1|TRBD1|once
CSVAPGTDEQFF
TGCAGCGTGGCCCCCGGGACAGATGAGCAGTTCTTC
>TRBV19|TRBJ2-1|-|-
CASSMGRDNEQFF
TGTGCCAGTAGTATGGGGAGAGACAATGAGCAGTTCTTC
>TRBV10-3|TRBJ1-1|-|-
CATTLRDSINTEAFF
TGTGCCACCACTTTGCGAGACAGCATCAACACTGAAGCTTTCTTT
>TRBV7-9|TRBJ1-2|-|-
CASSSQEFYGYTF
TGTGCCAGCAGCTCACAGGAGTTCTATGGCTACACCTTC
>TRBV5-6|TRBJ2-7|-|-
CASSLSGWRDSYEQYF
TGTGCCAGCAGCTTGTCGGGGTGGCGGGATTCCTACGAGCAGTACTTC
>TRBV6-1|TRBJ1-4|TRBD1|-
CASSETDRGVGLFF
TGTGCCAGCAGTGAGACGGACAGGGGAGTGGGACTGTTTTTT
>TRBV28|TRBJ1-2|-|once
CASSLNNYYGYTF
TGTGCCAGCAGTTTAAACAATTACTATGGCTACACCTTC
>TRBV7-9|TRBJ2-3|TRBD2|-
CASSLVVGTSGRFSDTQYF
TGTGCCAGCAGCTTAGTAGTTGGGACTAGCGGGAGGTTCTCAGATACGCAGTATTTT
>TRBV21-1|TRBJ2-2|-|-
CASSKRDPLLDTGELFF
TGTGCCAGCAGCAAAAGAGATCCACTATTAGACACCGGGGAGCTGTTTTTT
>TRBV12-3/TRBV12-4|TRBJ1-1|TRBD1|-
CASSPPGGDEAFF
TGTGCCAGCAGCCCCCCAGGGGGCGATGAAGCTTTCTTT
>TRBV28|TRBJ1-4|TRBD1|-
CASSLGQGRGKLFF
TGTGCCAGCAGCCTCGGACAGGGTAGGGGAAAACTGTTTTTT
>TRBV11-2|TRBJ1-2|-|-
CASSWDGGGGYTF
TGTGCCAGCAGCTGGGACGGAGGAGGGGGCTACACCTTC
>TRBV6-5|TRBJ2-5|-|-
CASSKRRGETQYF
TGTGCCAGCAGCAAACGCAGGGGAGAGACCCAGTACTTC
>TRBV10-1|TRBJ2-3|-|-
CASSVAGAGDFRWLDTQYF
TGCGCCAGCAGTGTTGCGGGGGCGGGAGATTTTCGATGGTTGGATACGCAGTATTTT
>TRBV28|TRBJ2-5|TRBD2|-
CASSDLAGFQETQYF
TGTGCCAGCAGTGACCTAGCGGGGTTTCAAGAGACCCAGTACTTC
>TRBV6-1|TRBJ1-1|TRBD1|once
CASSSTGGTEAFF
TGTGCCAGCAGTTCGACAGGGGGGACTGAAGCTTTCTTT
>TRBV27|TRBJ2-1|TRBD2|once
CASSPRTSGTGSEQFF
TGTGCCAGCAGTCCCCGGACTAGCGGGACCGGAAGTGAGCAGTTCTTC
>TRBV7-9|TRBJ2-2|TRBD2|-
CASSLASGLLTGELFF
TGTGCCAGCAGCTTAGCTAGCGGGTTACTCACCGGGGAGCTGTTTTTT
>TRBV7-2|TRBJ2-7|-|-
CASSLRWGYDYEQYF
TGTGCCAGCAGCTTACGTTGGGGCTACGATTACGAGCAGTACTTC
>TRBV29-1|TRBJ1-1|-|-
CSGGGANTEAFF
TGCAGCGGGGGCGGGGCGAACACTGAAGCTTTCTTT
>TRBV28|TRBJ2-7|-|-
CASSFGSYEQYF
TGTGCCAGCAGTTTCGGGAGCTACGAGCAGTACTTC
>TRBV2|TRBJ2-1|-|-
CASSDAGSHEQFF
TGTGCCAGCAGTGATGCGGGGTCCCATGAGCAGTTCTTC
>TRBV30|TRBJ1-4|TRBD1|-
CAWGQGWEKLFF
TGTGCCTGGGGACAGGGGTGGGAAAAACTGTTTTTT
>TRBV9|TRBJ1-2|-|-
CASSQGGEDYYGYTF
TGTGCCAGCAGCCAGGGTGGGGAGGACTACTATGGCTACACCTTC
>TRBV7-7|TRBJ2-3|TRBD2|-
CASSPGLAGVRDTQYF
TGTGCCAGCAGCCCTGGACTAGCGGGAGTGCGGGATACGCAGTATTTT
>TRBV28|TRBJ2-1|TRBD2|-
CASSLASGPYNEQFF
TGTGCCAGCAGTTTGGCTAGCGGGCCTTACAATGAGCAGTTCTTC
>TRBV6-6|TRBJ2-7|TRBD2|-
CASSYSTLAGINEQYF
TGTGCCAGCAGTTACTCTACGCTAGCGGGAATCAACGAGCAGTACTTC
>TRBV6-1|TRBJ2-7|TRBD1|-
CASSEPLGQYEQYF
TGTGCCAGCAGTGAACCCCTGGGACAGTACGAGCAGTACTTC
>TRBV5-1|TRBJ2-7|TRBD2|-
CASSPQPIAGSPFEQYF
TGCGCCAGCAGCCCACAACCCATAGCGGGCTCCCCTTTCGAGCAGTACTTC
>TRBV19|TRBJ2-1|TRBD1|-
CASRMGQGLGQFF
TGTGCCAGTAGGATGGGACAGGGTTTGGGGCAGTTCTTC
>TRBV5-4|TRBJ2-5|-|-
CASSRSFGLEETQYF
TGTGCCAGCAGCCGGAGCTTCGGACTTGAAGAGACCCAGTACTTC
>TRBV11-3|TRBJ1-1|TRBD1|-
CASSERQGMNTEAFF
TGTGCCAGCAGCGAGAGACAGGGGATGAACACTGAAGCTTTCTTT
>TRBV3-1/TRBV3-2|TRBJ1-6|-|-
CASSQGDRGVSPLHF
TGTGCCAGCAGCCAAGGGGACCGCGGGGTTTCACCCCTCCACTTT
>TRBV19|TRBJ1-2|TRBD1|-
CASSTRTGLGNYGYTF
TGTGCCAGTAGTACCCGGACAGGGTTGGGTAACTATGGCTACACCTTC
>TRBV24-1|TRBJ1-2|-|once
CATSDLLRARSFGYTF
TGTGCCACCAGTGATTTGCTGCGTGCCAGGTCCTTCGGCTACACCTTC
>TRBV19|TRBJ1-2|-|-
CASSRGRVYGYTF
TGTGCCAGTAGTCGGGGTCGAGTCTATGGCTACACCTTC
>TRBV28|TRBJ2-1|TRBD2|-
CASSLWGSGVAYEQFF
TGTGCCAGCAGTTTATGGGGTAGCGGGGTGGCGTATGAGCAGTTCTTC
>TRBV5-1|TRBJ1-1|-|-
CASQNRAPNTEAFF
TGCGCCAGCCAAAACAGGGCCCCGAACACTGAAGCTTTCTTT
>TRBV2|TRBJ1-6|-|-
CASSSHGQNSPLHF
TGTGCCAGCAGCTCCCATGGGCAGAATTCACCCCTCCACTTT
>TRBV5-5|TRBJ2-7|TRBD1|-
CASSPRTGGAYEQYF
TGTGCCAGCAGCCCGAGGACAGGGGGCGCATACGAGCAGTACTTC
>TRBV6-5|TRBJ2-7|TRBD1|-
CASRTRTGSGYEQYF
TGTGCCAGCAGGACAAGGACAGGGTCAGGCTACGAGCAGTACTTC
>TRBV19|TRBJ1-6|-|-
CASSTQPSSYNSPLHF
TGTGCCAGTAGTACACAGCCGAGCTCCTATAATTCACCCCTCCACTTT
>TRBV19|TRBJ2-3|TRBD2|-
CASSFAGGKTDTQYF
TGTGCCAGTAGTTTTGCGGGAGGGAAGACAGATACGCAGTATTTT
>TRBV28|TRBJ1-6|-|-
CASSVEQGISSPLHF
TGTGCCAGCAGTGTAGAACAGGGAATTAGTTCACCCCTCCACTTT
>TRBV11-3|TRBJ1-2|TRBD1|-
CASRKEGAPVPGYGYTF
TGTGCCAGCAGAAAGGAGGGGGCCCCCGTCCCCGGCTATGGCTACACCTTC
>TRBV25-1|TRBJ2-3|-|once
CASSVASDTQYF
TGTGCCAGCAGTGTAGCGTCAGATACGCAGTATTTT
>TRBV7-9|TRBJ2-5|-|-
CASSLTLLGFQETQYF
TGTGCCAGCAGCTTAACTCTACTAGGTTTTCAGGAGACCCAGTACTTC
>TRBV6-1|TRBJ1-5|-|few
CASSEGHRVVQPQHF
TGTGCCAGCAGTGAGGGACACCGCGTCGTTCAGCCCCAGCATTTT
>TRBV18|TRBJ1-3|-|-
CASSPGQESGNTIYF
TGTGCCAGCTCACCAGGTCAGGAATCTGGAAACACCATATATTTT
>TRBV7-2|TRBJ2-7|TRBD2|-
CASSLGWRGGSPTSYEQYF
TGTGCCAGCAGCTTAGGGTGGCGTGGCGGGAGTCCAACCTCCTACGAGCAGTACTTC
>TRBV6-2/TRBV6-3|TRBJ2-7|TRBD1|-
CASSSSDRGVPYEQYF
TGTGCCAGCAGTTCGTCGGACAGGGGAGTCCCGTACGAGCAGTACTTC